This TCR beta chain was sequenced in a study of response to subunit inactivated influenza vaccine. Overall study findings and caveats: Authors suggested each seasonal influenza vaccination recruits few new T cells.

As for this clonotype: Its antigen is unidentified.

Germline V CDR1 and CDR2: MDHEN, SYDVKM. The CDR3 contains 14 residues. V trimming: 6 bases; J trimming: 1 base; junction bases outside the gene matches: 2. TCRdb reanalysed the RT-PCR reads using MiXCR and keeps one entry per CDR3 protein. Of hundreds of thousands of distinct CDR3 sequences detected, around a sixth appear once; the ten largest clones hold approximately 11%. The receptor was isolated from a man aged 50 to 60 who received an inactivated influenza vaccine. The V and J genes are TRBV28 and TRBJ2-7; TRBD1 agrees at 11 bases. The input for sequencing was PBMCs from blood, taken 4 to 6 days after vaccination. In DNA form, the CDR3 reads TGTGCCAGCAGGGGACAGGGGGTATCCTACGAGCAGTACTTC. Translation gives CASRGQGVSYEQYF.